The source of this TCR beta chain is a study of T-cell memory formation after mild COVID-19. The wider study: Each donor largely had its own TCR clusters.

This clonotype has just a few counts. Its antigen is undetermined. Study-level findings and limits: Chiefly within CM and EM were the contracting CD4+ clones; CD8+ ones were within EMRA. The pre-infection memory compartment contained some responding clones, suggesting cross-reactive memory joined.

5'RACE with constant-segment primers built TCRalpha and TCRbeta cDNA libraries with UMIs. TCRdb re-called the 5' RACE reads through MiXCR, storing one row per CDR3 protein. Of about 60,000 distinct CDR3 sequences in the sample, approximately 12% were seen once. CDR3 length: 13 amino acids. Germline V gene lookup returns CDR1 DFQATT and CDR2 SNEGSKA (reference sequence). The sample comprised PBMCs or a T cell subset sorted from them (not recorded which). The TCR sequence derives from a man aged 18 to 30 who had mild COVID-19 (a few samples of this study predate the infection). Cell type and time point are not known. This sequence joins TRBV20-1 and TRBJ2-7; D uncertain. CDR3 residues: CSVISRLSYEQYV. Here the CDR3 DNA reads TGCAGCGTAATCTCCCGTTTGAGCTACGAGCAGTACGTC.